This T cell receptor beta chain was identified during a study of T cell responses to AZD1222 COVID-19 vaccine. Findings of the study overall: The study reported that nearly half of spike-specific TCRs target unmutated variant regions.

V shed 3 bases and J 8 bases; nucleotides not matched to a gene: 4. The germline V gene has CDR1 SGDLS and CDR2 YYNGEE. CDR3 length: 15 residues. The data were produced by immunoSEQ multiplex PCR, yet TCRdb's version contains in-frame clones alone and is incomplete. The top ten clones hold 2.9% of a sample with tens of thousands of clones, over 80% of them seen once. This clone has more than one count but fewer than ten. What it binds is not known. The TCR was taken from an adult in good health. The sequencing here drew on peripheral blood, taken on day 0 of AZD1222 vaccination. The V call is TRBV9, the J call TRBJ1-6; TRBD1 matches 11 bases. The CDR3, as DNA: TGTGCCAGCAGCGCGGACAGGGGGCGGCATTCACCCCTCCACTTT. Its translation is CASSADRGRHSPLHF.